Sequencing of this T cell receptor (beta chain) was carried out in a study of graft-versus-host responses after intestinal transplantation. Study in general: In this cohort, recipients had multivisceral, liver-intestinal, or isolated intestinal transplants. The study gave all recipients anti-thymocyte globulin induction, then tacrolimus and steroids for three to four years. General study results and limits: GvH clones were identified in recipient marrow, with some first appearing in ileum or blood. GvH clone levels peaked in circulation, and this peak was associated with early post-transplant HvG declines.

Assay used: immunoSEQ multiplex PCR; TCRdb lists only in-frame clones, some missing. The data contain some 45,000 clones, roughly nine tenths of them seen just once; the ten biggest clones take up nearly 4.5%. The ends were cut back, 0 bases at V and 8 bases at J, with 19 bases in the middle. The CDR3 consists of 16 residues. Germline assignment: CDR1 LNHNV and CDR2 YYDKDF (reference sequence). As regards this clone: Its antigen is not known.

Material: PBMCs, obtained 524 days after transplant. The rearrangement links TRBV15 to TRBJ1-1; D gene unclear. This sequence originates from a human patient who received an intestinal transplant, so some T cells may come from the graft donor. CDR3 DNA sequence: TGTGCCACCAGCAGAGATCCTCGGAATAGTGGTACAGAAGCTTTCTTT. Translating it yields CATSRDPRNSGTEAFF.